This T cell receptor (beta chain) was documented in a study of vaccination effects on CD4 cells after COVID-19. Viral peptide pools were used in the ViraFEST assay to expand antigen-specific CD4+ T cells, and sequencing came afterward. Culture proceeded for more than 8 days, and CD4+ T cells were then isolated. Vaccination of participants consisted of two doses of either the BNT162b2 or mRNA-1273 vaccine. CDR1 is SGHRS, CDR2 YFSETQ, per germline. The CDR3 is 18 amino acids. J lost 10 bases, V lost 0 bases, and 20 bases had no gene match. Of note for this clone: Its antigen is not identified.

This table comes from immunoSEQ multiplex PCR, and its TCRdb copy is limited to in-frame clones, with some not included. The sample includes about 22,000 clones, under 80% of them seen just once. The chain is built from TRBV5-1 and TRBJ2-7, with 9 bases that match TRBD1. This specimen was CD4+ T cells from PBMCs cultured with HCoV-NL63 spike peptides, taken after COVID-19 vaccination. This sequence was found in a human donor who received a COVID-19 vaccine. The CDR3 sequence is CASSLGLVHLGTGSAQYF. The CDR3, as DNA: TGCGCCAGCAGCTTGGGGTTGGTCCACTTGGGGACAGGGAGTGCTCAGTACTTC.